These 20 T cell receptor beta chains came from one sample sequenced in a study of human T cells and chemical hapten exposure. TCRdb called the RACE reads again in MiXCR, with one record for every CDR3 protein. This table has 380,000 or so distinct CDR3 sequences, around 5.5% appearing once. Time point described: pre-sensitization, week 0. Treatment denoted: therapeutic diphenylcyclopropenone sensitization with weekly scalp DPC. Sequenced here: whole blood, sampled in connection with sensitization to the hapten diphenylcyclopropenone (DPC). Source of these receptors: a woman aged 18-30 years with alopecia areata. Some clones in this sample may be carry-over from other donors' samples.

This clonotype was counted at least ten times. The chain has TRBV7-8 and TRBJ2-7; D remains unclear. V was cut by 5 bases and J by 7 bases, with 15 bases left in between. Looked up from germline, CDR1 is SGHVS and CDR2 is FQNEAQ. This CDR3 spans 13 amino acids. The CDR3 DNA sequence: TGTGCCAGCAGCCCCGCCGCACTTAGGGAGCAGTACTTC. It codes for CASSPAALREQYF.

The chain employs TRBV27 and TRBJ1-5; a weak D match, TRBD1 (6 bases). The CDR3 has 16 amino acids. The germline V gene encodes CDR1 MNHEY and CDR2 SMNVEV (reference sequence). Trimming removed 5 bases from V and 6 bases from J, with 20 bases in between. CDR3 residues: CASSLTGTFARQPQHF. DNA of the CDR3: TGTGCCAGCAGTCTAACCGGGACATTCGCACGTCAGCCCCAGCATTTT.

This clonotype was detected only a few times. The J gene is TRBJ2-7, the V gene TRBV20-1, with TRBD1 matching over 12 bases. CDR1 is DFQATT, CDR2 SNEGSKA, per germline (reference sequence). Trimming took 2 bases from V and 7 from J; bases not matched to a gene: 6. The CDR3 contains 14 residues. CDR3 in amino acids: CSARTGTGGKEQYF. CDR3 DNA sequence: TGCAGTGCTAGAACCGGGACAGGGGGCAAAGAGCAGTACTTC.

Many counts were recorded for this clonotype. The rearrangement uses TRBV12-3 or TRBV12-4 and TRBJ2-3; 12 bases are shared with TRBD2. The junction had 6 bases not matched to a gene; V was cut back by 7 bases and J by 7 bases. This CDR3 spans 14 amino acids. The CDR3, as DNA: TGTGCCAGCACCACTAGCGGGGGGCCTTATACGCAGTATTTT. This encodes CASTTSGGPYTQYF.

CDR3: CASSLEEDGYTF. The CDR3 nucleotides read TGTGCCAGCAGCTTAGAAGAGGATGGCTACACCTTC. This chain uses TRBV11-2 with TRBJ1-2; D is unresolved. Trimming cost V 0 bases and J 6 bases, with 5 bases left between them. The CDR3 spans 12 residues. The germline V gene encodes CDR1 SGHAT and CDR2 FQNNGV.

This clonotype was recorded at least ten times. The chain joins TRBV4-3 to TRBJ2-3, with a tentative D call TRBD2 (5 bases). The V end lost 2 bases, the J end lost 6 bases, and 12 bases lay between the germline ends. This CDR3 is 14 amino acids long. Germline CDR1 LGHNA, CDR2 YSLEER. The CDR3 DNA reads as TGCGCCAGCAGCCAACGAGAAGGGAGCGATACGCAGTATTTT. It is translated as CASSQREGSDTQYF.

This clonotype occurred a few times. This sequence joins TRBV10-3 and TRBJ2-3; TRBD2 aligns across 9 bases. The CDR3 is 16 amino acids. V was clipped by 4 bases and J by 0 bases; unmatched bases: 5. Germline V gene data show CDR1 as ENHRY and CDR2 as SYGVKD. The CDR3 DNA reads as TGTGCCATCAGTGGTCCGCTAGCGGGGAGCACAGATACGCAGTATTTT. Translation: CAISGPLAGSTDTQYF.

This clonotype has more than one count but fewer than ten. The genes are TRBV18 and TRBJ2-1; D ambiguous. V lost 5 bases and J 0 bases, leaving 8 bases between the germline ends. This CDR3 region has 14 residues. The germline V gene encodes CDR1 KGHSH and CDR2 LQKENI. CDR3 bases: TGTGCCAGCTCAGACCTAAGCTCCTACAATGAGCAGTTCTTC. Translation: CASSDLSSYNEQFF.

This clonotype was counted between two and nine times. This chain uses TRBV5-4 with TRBJ1-4; D remains ambiguous. The CDR3 runs to 14 residues. Germline values: CDR1 SGHNT, CDR2 YYREEE (reference sequence). Between the trimmed V and J ends, which lost 4 bases and 1 base, there was a span of 8 bases. This CDR3 is CASSPAVTNEKLFF. CDR3 bases: TGTGCCAGCAGCCCGGCGGTAACTAATGAAAAACTGTTTTTT.

Only a few counts were recorded for this clonotype. The chain links TRBV6-5 to TRBJ2-3, with TRBD2 identical over 9 bases. The CDR3 sequence is 16 residues long. Germline V gives CDR1 MNHEY, CDR2 SVGAGI. After removal of 2 bases from V and 1 base from J, the junction contained 4 bases not matched to a gene. The CDR3 loop reads CASSYGASGGTDTQYF. The CDR3 nucleotides read TGTGCCAGCAGTTACGGGGCTAGCGGGGGCACAGATACGCAGTATTTT.

The chain carries TRBV12-3 or TRBV12-4 and TRBJ1-6, with D hard to call. V shed 3 bases and J shed 5 bases, with 11 bases lying between them. CDR3 length equals 15 residues. CDR3 in amino acids: CASSFQDADNSPLHF. The DNA for the CDR3 is TGTGCCAGCAGTTTCCAGGACGCGGATAATTCACCCCTCCACTTT.

The rearrangement uses TRBV29-1 and TRBJ2-1; D ambiguous. The V end was cut by 5 bases, the J end by 7 bases, with 9 bases between. The germline gives CDR1 SQVTM, CDR2 ANQGSEA. There are 11 residues in the CDR3. CDR3 nucleotides: TGCAGCGTTTCCGGTGGGAATGAGCAGTTCTTC. This codes for CSVSGGNEQFF.

There are many counts of this clonotype. The V gene is TRBV7-2, the J gene TRBJ1-5, with D perhaps matching TRBD1 (5 bases). In germline, CDR1 is SGHTA, CDR2 FQGNSA. This CDR3 spans 15 amino acids. V shed 3 bases and J shed 6 bases, with 15 bases lying between them. The CDR3 DNA reads as TGTGCCAGCAGCTTGAGCGGGGACCCAAGTCAGCCCCAGCATTTT. Translation: CASSLSGDPSQPQHF.

This clonotype was detected only a few times. The V gene is TRBV7-9, the J gene TRBJ1-2, with 9 bases matching TRBD1. V lost 5 bases to trimming and J lost 6 bases; unmatched junction nucleotides: 10. Germline V gives CDR1 SEHNR, CDR2 FQNEAQ (reference sequence). The CDR3 consists of 15 residues. The CDR3 spells CASSKRTGAENGYTF. The DNA for the CDR3 is TGTGCCAGCAGCAAACGGACAGGGGCGGAGAATGGCTACACCTTC.

This chain joins TRBV11-1 and TRBJ1-2, with D tentatively TRBD1 (5 bases). V shed 5 bases and J shed 0 bases, with 13 bases lying between them. The CDR3 is 15 amino acids. CDR1 and CDR2 (germline): SGHAT, FQDESV (reference sequence). As DNA, the CDR3 is TGTGCCAGCAGCCGCAATGGACACTCTAACTATGGCTACACCTTC. Its protein is CASSRNGHSNYGYTF.

V and J are TRBV4-2 and TRBJ2-1, with TRBD1 identical over 8 bases. V shed 4 bases and J 7 bases; nucleotides not matched to a gene: 15. This CDR3 spans 17 amino acids. The germline V gene encodes CDR1 LGHNA and CDR2 YNFKEQ. CDR3: CASSLRPQGARQNEQFF. The CDR3 DNA reads as TGTGCCAGCAGCCTCCGACCCCAGGGGGCGCGTCAAAATGAGCAGTTCTTC.

This clonotype has at least ten counts. This chain connects TRBV2 to TRBJ1-5, with no clear D. CDR1 and CDR2 from the germline V gene are SNHLY and FYNNEI. Trimming shortened V by 8 bases and J by 4 bases, and 12 bases separated the two germline ends. The CDR3 sequence is 13 residues long. The CDR3 bases are TGTGCCAGCGGCCAGTCGTCGAATCAGCCCCAGCATTTT. Encoded protein: CASGQSSNQPQHF.

The sample holds a few counts of this clonotype. The chain couples TRBV4-3 to TRBJ1-1; maybe TRBD1 (5 bases). Trimming removed 0 bases at V and 4 bases at J, with 12 bases between. CDR1 is LGHNA, CDR2 YSLEER, per germline. This CDR3 comprises 15 residues. The CDR3 spells CASSQDRDASTEAFF. The CDR3 DNA is TGCGCCAGCAGCCAAGACCGGGACGCCAGCACTGAAGCTTTCTTT.

This clonotype has a count of ten or more. V and J are TRBV6-5 and TRBJ2-1, with D maybe TRBD1 (8 bases). From germline, CDR1 is MNHEY and CDR2 SVGAGI. The V gene lost 2 bases and the J gene lost 6 bases, with 17 bases spanning the gap. The CDR3 has 16 residues. The CDR3 bases are TGTGCCAGCAGTTACCCAGGACAGGGAGGGACCAATGAGCAGTTCTTC. Amino acids: CASSYPGQGGTNEQFF.

This clonotype has at least ten counts. The chain carries TRBV27 and TRBJ2-3; TRBD2 aligns across 8 bases. The trim removed 9 bases at V and 2 bases at J, leaving 7 bases unmatched. The CDR3 length is 14 residues. Germline V gives CDR1 MNHEY, CDR2 SMNVEV (reference sequence). The CDR3 here is CASGGGPNTDTQYF. The CDR3 nucleotides read TGTGCCAGTGGCGGGGGGCCAAACACAGATACGCAGTATTTT.